One and the same sample provided the 11 T cell receptor beta chains below, sequenced in a study of blood T cell repertoires in COVID-19. Libraries were prepared by immunoSEQ multiplex PCR; TCRdb keeps only in-frame clonotypes and omits some of them. The table has 150,000 to 200,000 clones, more than 70% seen once. Input material: PBMCs or T cells enriched from blood (not recorded which). These receptors were collected from a man aged 40-49 years who had recovered from COVID-19.

The chain is built from TRBV27 and TRBJ1-2, with a tentative D call TRBD1 (5 bases). Germline V gives CDR1 MNHEY, CDR2 SMNVEV (reference sequence). The ends were cut back, 7 bases at V and 2 bases at J, with 14 bases in the middle. The CDR3 sequence is 14 residues long. The CDR3 region is CASTPRGGNYGYTF. CDR3 in DNA: TGTGCCAGCACTCCCCGGGGGGGAAACTATGGCTACACCTTC.

The genes are TRBV19 and TRBJ2-1, with 7 bases matching TRBD1. With V trimmed by 3 bases and J by 4 bases, 15 bases remained unmatched. The germline gives CDR1 LNHDA, CDR2 SQIVND (reference sequence). CDR3 length: 18 residues. CDR3 in amino acids: CASSMGQHLTGLYNEQFF. The CDR3 DNA sequence: TGTGCCAGTAGTATGGGACAGCACCTAACGGGCTTGTACAATGAGCAGTTCTTC. Using reference TRBV19 and TRBJ2-1 for the parts outside the CDR3, the full variable domain is DGGITQSPKYLFRKEGQNVTLSCEQNLNHDAMYWYRQDPGQGLRLIYYSQIVNDFQKGDIAEGYSVSREKKESFPLTVTSAQKNPTAFYLCASSMGQHLTGLYNEQFFGPGTRLTVL.

This sequence joins TRBV28 and TRBJ1-1; weak D call: TRBD1 (5 bases). The germline gives CDR1 MDHEN, CDR2 SYDVKM. Trimming removed 3 bases at V and 8 bases at J, with 16 bases between. The CDR3 runs to 14 residues. The CDR3 DNA reads TGTGCCAGCAGTTTTAGGCCCGTGACAGAAGAAGCTTTCTTT. Protein: CASSFRPVTEEAFF.

V gene TRBV6-4 combines with J gene TRBJ2-7; D is perhaps TRBD2 (7 bases). CDR1 and CDR2 (germline): MRHNA, SNTAGT. This CDR3 is built from 16 residues. Trimming stripped 10 bases from V and 3 bases from J, with 25 bases between. CDR3 DNA sequence: TGTGCCACAAGGGGGGGACTCGTCCCTACCGGCTACGAGCAGTACTTC. As protein: CATRGGLVPTGYEQYF.

V gene TRBV7-8 combines with J gene TRBJ2-3; 7 positions match TRBD1. Trimming took 2 bases from V and 3 from J; bases not matched to a gene: 11. The CDR3 sequence is 17 residues long. Germline V gene lookup returns CDR1 SGHVS and CDR2 FQNEAQ. The CDR3 sequence: CASSLRPRAGGTDTQYF. The CDR3 DNA follows: TGTGCCAGCAGCTTAAGGCCGCGGGCAGGGGGTACAGATACGCAGTATTTT.

This chain connects TRBV9 to TRBJ2-1; 7 bases line up with TRBD1. V gave up 1 base and J gave up 8 bases; unmatched junction bases: 15. The germline CDR1 and CDR2 sequences are SGDLS and YYNGEE. The CDR3 length is 17 residues. CDR3 sequence: CASSVRTGAVSIDEQFF. The CDR3, as DNA: TGTGCCAGCAGCGTACGCACAGGGGCCGTGTCAATAGATGAGCAGTTCTTC.

The gene calls are TRBV9 and TRBJ2-2, with a weak D call TRBD2 (6 bases). V lost 5 bases, J lost 7 bases, and 21 bases lay in between. CDR1 and CDR2 from the germline V gene are SGDLS and YYNGEE. The CDR3 covers 16 residues. The CDR3, as DNA: TGTGCCAGCAGTCCACAATGGGGCGGGGCCGGCGGGGAGCTGTTTTTT. Protein: CASSPQWGGAGGELFF.

The chain joins TRBV2 to TRBJ1-4, with 9 bases lining up with TRBD1. This CDR3 has 14 amino acids. Germline values: CDR1 SNHLY, CDR2 FYNNEI. After removal of 7 bases from V and 3 bases from J, the junction contained 3 bases not matched to a gene. CDR3 protein: CASIRTGANEKLFF. DNA for the CDR3: TGTGCCAGCATTAGGACAGGGGCTAATGAAAAACTGTTTTTT.

The J gene is TRBJ1-2, the V gene TRBV30, with TRBD1 matching 11 bases. The CDR3 extends over 11 amino acids. Germline CDR1 reads GTSNPN; CDR2 reads SVGIG (reference sequence). V was pared by 8 bases and J by 8 bases, with 4 bases of the junction left unmatched. CDR3 sequence: CAGQGAEGYTF. Written as DNA, the CDR3 is TGTGCCGGACAGGGGGCGGAGGGCTACACCTTC.

The chain uses TRBV29-1 and TRBJ2-5, with a possible D match to TRBD1 (5 bases). V lost 3 bases to trimming and J lost 5 bases, with 10 bases between them. The germline V gene encodes CDR1 SQVTM and CDR2 ANQGSEA. The CDR3 extends over 12 amino acids. The CDR3 here is CSVELGAETQYF. The CDR3 DNA reads TGCAGCGTTGAGTTAGGGGCGGAGACCCAGTACTTC.

The chain joins TRBV27 to TRBJ1-2; 7 bases match TRBD1. In germline, CDR1 is MNHEY, CDR2 SMNVEV (reference sequence). The trim removed 3 bases at V and 1 base at J, leaving 5 bases unmatched. This CDR3 has 15 amino acids. CDR3 sequence reads: CASSLTGSSNYGYTF. The CDR3 DNA follows: TGTGCCAGCAGTTTGACAGGGTCCAGTAACTATGGCTACACCTTC.